Each of the 8 T cell receptor beta chains below was sequenced from the same sample in a study of T cells after yellow fever vaccination (dated by TCRdb to between 2017 and 2020). Receptor amplification or capture employed 5' RACE. The reads were generated on an Illumina NovaSeq 6000. The public reads were quality trimmed at Q25 with fastp and then assembled into clones with MiXCR by TCRdb, keeping productive beta chains. Duplicate CDR3 protein sequences are folded into a single record with the most common DNA and genes. The sample table records more than 300,000 distinct CDR3 sequences; 3.5% to 4.5% of these occur just once. The ten largest clones add up to roughly a fifth of the sample. Per the publication, the treatment or condition label means: live attenuated yellow fever vaccine strain. Sequencing was performed on PBMCs, taken 15 days after the yellow fever booster vaccination. These TCRs come from a man aged 18-30 years who received the YFV17D yellow fever vaccine.

This clonotype was recorded many times. The CDR3 protein is CASSQEDRFYGYTF. The DNA of the CDR3 is TGCGCCAGCAGCCAAGAGGACAGGTTCTATGGCTACACCTTC. This chain links TRBV4-1 with TRBJ1-2, with 7 bases that match TRBD1. The V gene end was trimmed by 0 bases and the J gene end by 4 bases; junction bases not matched to a gene: 2. The CDR3 covers 14 residues. CDR1 and CDR2 (germline): MGHRA, YSYEKL.

This rearrangement joins TRBV20-1 to TRBJ1-6; D unclear. This CDR3 contains 13 residues. CDR1 is DFQATT and CDR2 is SNEGSKA in the germline V gene (reference sequence). Trimming stripped 6 bases from V and 5 bases from J, with 11 bases between. The CDR3: CSAEPIDNSPLHF. For the CDR3, the DNA is TGCAGTGCCGAGCCTATAGATAATTCACCCCTCCACTTT.

This clonotype appeared many times. The V call is TRBV6-1, the J call TRBJ2-7; the match to TRBD2 covers 15 bases. Germline V gene data show CDR1 as MNHNS and CDR2 as SASEGT. The CDR3 is 15 residues long. The trim removed 3 bases at V and 5 bases at J, leaving 2 bases unmatched. The CDR3, as DNA: TGTGCCAGCAGTGATGGGACTAGCGGGGGGCACGAGCAGTACTTC. It encodes CASSDGTSGGHEQYF.

This clonotype was counted many times. J is TRBJ2-7 and V is TRBV6-1, with D perhaps TRBD1 (6 bases). The germline V and J ends were trimmed by 7 bases and 3 bases, with 16 bases remaining between them. The CDR3 runs to 14 residues. CDR1 MNHNS and CDR2 SASEGT come from the germline V gene. As DNA, the CDR3 is TGTGCCAGCAAACCGACAGGCCCTTACTACGAGCAGTACTTC. Amino acids: CASKPTGPYYEQYF.

This clonotype was counted ten times or more. The rearrangement joins TRBV9 to TRBJ2-2; perhaps D is TRBD1 or TRBD2 (5 bases each). Between the trimmed V and J ends, which lost 0 bases and 7 bases, there was a span of 7 bases. CDR1 SGDLS and CDR2 YYNGEE come from the germline V gene. This CDR3 is 13 amino acids long. In nucleotides, the CDR3 is TGTGCCAGCAGCGTAGTTGGGGGCGGGGAGCTGTTTTTT. Its protein is CASSVVGGGELFF. Looking up the rest from reference TRBV9 and TRBJ2-2 gives the full variable domain: DSGVTQTPKHLITATGQRVTLRCSPRSGDLSVYWYQQSLDQGLQFLIQYYNGEERAKGNILERFSAQQFPDLHSELNLSSLELGDSALYFCASSVVGGGELFFGEGSRLTVL.

This clonotype was seen at least ten times. V gene TRBV10-1 combines with J gene TRBJ2-3; 11 bases match TRBD2. Trimming at V came to 5 bases and at J to 1 base, leaving 5 bases not matched to a gene. Germline CDR1 is WNHNN and CDR2 is SYGVQD (reference sequence). There are 16 residues in the CDR3. The CDR3 sequence is CASSPLLAGGTDTQYF. CDR3 bases: TGCGCCAGCAGTCCCTTACTAGCGGGGGGCACAGATACGCAGTATTTT.

At least ten counts were recorded for this clonotype. V gene TRBV7-2 combines with J gene TRBJ2-7; D not certain. V lost 7 bases and J lost 1, with 17 bases in between. CDR1 and CDR2 (germline): SGHTA, FQGNSA. The CDR3 runs to 15 residues. The CDR3 DNA follows: TGTGCCAGCACCTCCTCCCCCGGCGGTTCCTACGAGCAGTACTTC. This encodes CASTSSPGGSYEQYF.

This clonotype was observed a handful of times. The CDR3 here is CASTLEQGLPYGYTF. CDR3 coding DNA: TGTGCCAGCACCCTCGAGCAGGGACTACCTTATGGCTACACCTTC. The V call is TRBV7-2, the J call TRBJ1-2, with D possibly being TRBD1 (5 bases). The CDR3 runs to 15 residues. The V gene's germline CDR1 is SGHTA and CDR2 FQGNSA. V gave up 7 bases and J gave up 5 bases, with 20 bases separating them.